The 19 T cell receptor beta chains below come from one sample, sequenced in a study of vaccination and CD4 T cells after COVID-19. Cultured CD4+ T-cell DNA underwent Oncomine TCR Beta short-read sequencing. TCRdb redid the calling of the PCR reads with MiXCR, one entry per CDR3 protein. The repertoire holds approximately 8,800 distinct CDR3 sequences, with 30% to 40% as singletons. Treatment specified: approximately 9-day PBMC culture with coronavirus spike peptide pools or control peptides (ViraFEST assay). According to the study, CD4+ T cells from the unexposed donor were gathered ahead of the COVID-19 pandemic (2011-2018). Their antigens are not known. Sequencing was done on a sample of CD4+ T cells from blood, cultured in vitro. Receptors originate from a human donor in good health.

This rearrangement joins TRBV11-2 to TRBJ2-2; D possibly uses TRBD1 or TRBD2 (5 bases each). The V end lost 3 bases, the J end lost 5 bases, and 7 bases lay between the germline ends. In germline, CDR1 is SGHAT, CDR2 FQNNGV. The CDR3 is 13 amino acids. This CDR3 reads CASSFGGTGELFF. The CDR3 DNA reads as TGTGCCAGCAGCTTTGGGGGTACCGGGGAGCTGTTTTTT.

This clonotype has just one count. The chain recombines TRBV12-3 or TRBV12-4 with TRBJ1-5; D remains unclear. Between the trimmed V and J ends, which lost 0 bases and 7 bases, there was a span of 7 bases. The CDR3 runs to 13 residues. The CDR3 region is CASSLATRQPQHF. For the CDR3, the DNA is TGTGCCAGCAGTTTAGCGACGCGCCAGCCCCAGCATTTT.

The chain joins TRBV27 to TRBJ1-1; 9 bases match TRBD1. The CDR3 has 16 amino acids. Germline V gene data show CDR1 as MNHEY and CDR2 as SMNVEV (reference sequence). V trimming: 5 bases; J trimming: 0 bases; junction bases outside the gene matches: 7. DNA of the CDR3: TGTGCCAGCAGTGCCGGACAGGGGACATTGAACACTGAAGCTTTCTTT. Translating it yields CASSAGQGTLNTEAFF.

V gene TRBV6-5 combines with J gene TRBJ1-1; D remains ambiguous. Germline CDR1 MNHEY, CDR2 SVGAGI. The ends were cut back, 2 bases at V and 0 bases at J, with 13 bases in the middle. The CDR3 totals 16 residues. The CDR3 DNA follows: TGTGCCAGCAGTTACCTGGTTACCGACTTGAACACTGAAGCTTTCTTT. Protein sequence: CASSYLVTDLNTEAFF.

The V and J genes are TRBV12-3 or TRBV12-4 and TRBJ2-1; 7 bases fit TRBD2. Trimming at V came to 2 bases and at J to 9 bases, leaving 13 bases not matched to a gene. The CDR3 consists of 16 residues. The DNA of the CDR3 is TGTGCCAGCAGTTTAAGCTGGGGAGGGGTGGTAGGTGAGCAGTTCTTC. This gives the protein CASSLSWGGVVGEQFF.

This chain joins TRBV6-2 or TRBV6-3 and TRBJ1-2; unclear D gene. Germline V gives CDR1 MNHEY, CDR2 SVGEGT. Trimming took 4 bases from V and 0 from J, leaving 6 bases between them. The CDR3 consists of 13 residues. For the CDR3, the DNA is TGTGCCAGCAGTTTAAGAGCTAACTATGGCTACACCTTC. Translated: CASSLRANYGYTF.

The J gene is TRBJ2-3, the V gene TRBV5-4, with no clear D. Germline CDR1 SGHNT, CDR2 YYREEE (reference sequence). V gave up 0 bases and J gave up 5 bases, with 4 bases separating them. The CDR3 runs 12 residues. As DNA, the CDR3 is TGTGCCAGCAGCTTGGATATAGATACGCAGTATTTT. It codes for CASSLDIDTQYF.

A few counts support this clonotype. In nucleotides, the CDR3 is TGTGCCAGCAGTTTCCGTGGGGCGGGGAGGCCCCAAGAGACCCAGTACTTC. It is translated as CASSFRGAGRPQETQYF. The chain combines TRBV28 with TRBJ2-5, with a tentative D call TRBD2 (6 bases). The CDR3 runs to 17 residues. Per germline, CDR1 MDHEN and CDR2 SYDVKM. V was trimmed by 3 bases and J by 1 base, leaving 18 bases between them.

In its sample, this clonotype is medium-sized. The rearrangement joins TRBV27 to TRBJ1-5; D is unresolved. The V end was cut by 2 bases, the J end by 4 bases, with 6 bases between. CDR1 MNHEY and CDR2 SMNVEV come from the germline V gene (reference sequence). The CDR3 loop spans 13 amino acids. The CDR3 spells CASSLLGNQPQHF. CDR3 in DNA: TGTGCCAGCAGTTTACTGGGGAATCAGCCCCAGCATTTT.

This clonotype is judged large. In DNA, the CDR3 is TGTGCCAGCAGCTCGGGACAGCCTGGGGAGACCCAGTACTTC. Translation: CASSSGQPGETQYF. The chain uses TRBV11-3 and TRBJ2-5, with 7 bases aligning to TRBD1. Germline CDR1 is SGHNT and CDR2 is YENEEA. J gave up 5 bases and V 4 bases, and 7 bases lay outside the gene matches. This CDR3 comprises 14 residues.

This clonotype was detected only a few times. The chain recombines TRBV6-2 or TRBV6-3 with TRBJ2-7; D perhaps matches TRBD2 (6 bases). Trimming left V 2 bases short and J 4 bases short, with 9 bases between. This CDR3 is built from 13 residues. Germline loops: CDR1 MNHEY, CDR2 SVGEGT. The CDR3 DNA sequence: TGTGCCAGCAGTTACGATGGGACTTACGAGCAGTACTTC. This gives the protein CASSYDGTYEQYF.

This rearrangement joins TRBV27 to TRBJ1-4, with D maybe TRBD1 (6 bases). This CDR3 contains 17 residues. V shed 8 bases and J shed 7 bases, with 26 bases lying between them. The germline V gene encodes CDR1 MNHEY and CDR2 SMNVEV (reference sequence). DNA for the CDR3: TGTGCCAGCGGCTCTAGGGGGGGGGCGTGGGGGGGTGAAAAACTGTTTTTT. As protein: CASGSRGGAWGGEKLFF.

This clonotype was seen more than once but under ten times. The rearrangement links TRBV6-1 to TRBJ2-7, with 10 positions matching TRBD2. CDR1 MNHNS and CDR2 SASEGT come from the germline V gene. CDR3 length equals 14 residues. With V trimmed by 4 bases and J by 2 bases, 2 bases remained unmatched. The CDR3 DNA is TGTGCCAGCAGTGGGACTAGCGGACCCTACGAGCAGTACTTC. The encoded protein is CASSGTSGPYEQYF.

V usage is TRBV24-1 and J usage is TRBJ2-5; D may be TRBD1 or TRBD2 (6 bases each). The germline gives CDR1 KGHDR, CDR2 SFDVKD. The CDR3 length is 15 residues. Trimming cost V 5 bases and J 0 bases, with 12 bases left between them. The CDR3, as DNA: TGTGCCACCAGTGCTCCCCGGGGGCACCAAGAGACCCAGTACTTC. Translating it yields CATSAPRGHQETQYF.

The rearrangement links TRBV28 to TRBJ1-5; D is uncertain. V was pared by 2 bases and J by 3 bases, with 11 bases between. The CDR3 has 15 residues. Germline V lookup: CDR1 MDHEN, CDR2 SYDVKM. CDR3: CASSLLTVNNQPQHF. The CDR3 DNA reads TGTGCCAGCAGTTTACTCACCGTGAACAATCAGCCCCAGCATTTT.

There are a few counts of this clonotype. This sequence joins TRBV25-1 and TRBJ1-2; TRBD1 matches at 10 bases. Germline V gene sequence: CDR1 MGHDK, CDR2 SYGVNS. The CDR3 has 15 amino acids. V lost 4 bases and J lost 4; bases outside the gene matches: 6. As DNA, the CDR3 is TGTGCCAGCAGTGCAACCGGGACAGGGGCCTATGGCTACACCTTC. This codes for CASSATGTGAYGYTF.

The V and J genes are TRBV12-3 or TRBV12-4 and TRBJ2-7; 15 bases map to TRBD2. The CDR3 length is 17 residues. The ends lost 6 bases at V and 0 bases at J; junction bases unmatched: 6. The CDR3 nucleotides read TGTGCCAGCAGCCGGACTAGCGGGGGGGTTAGCTCCTACGAGCAGTACTTC. Translated: CASSRTSGGVSSYEQYF.

The chain couples TRBV20-1 to TRBJ1-2; no definite D call. V lost 0 bases, J lost 5 bases, and 13 bases lay in between. The length of the CDR3 is 14 residues. CDR1 is DFQATT, CDR2 SNEGSKA, per germline (reference sequence). CDR3 loop: CSAREYTFGYGYTF. The DNA of the CDR3 is TGCAGTGCTAGAGAGTACACCTTTGGGTATGGCTACACCTTC.

This clonotype was counted between two and nine times. The chain employs TRBV10-2 and TRBJ2-5, with 9 bases aligning to TRBD1. The germline CDR1 and CDR2 sequences are WSHSY and SAAADI. The ends lost 4 bases at V and 6 bases at J; junction bases unmatched: 3. The CDR3 covers 13 residues. The CDR3 loop reads CASSVGQGQTQYF. The CDR3 DNA reads as TGCGCCAGCAGTGTAGGACAGGGGCAGACCCAGTACTTC.